This is a list of T cell receptor beta chains from one sample in a study of T cells after somatic rescue of genetic block. Repertoires were generated with immunoSEQ multiplex PCR, while TCRdb's copy carries only in-frame clones and drops some. The sample records approximately 110,000 clones, just over 90% being singletons. Sequenced: peripheral blood mononuclear cells (PBMCs). The receptors were gathered from a woman aged 18-29 years. CDR3s include the opening cysteine and the closing phenylalanine or tryptophan. Each record gives: clone size, D gene, V gene, J gene, CDR3 DNA, CDR3 protein. The D gene is left open where the match is weak. Clone sizes are given selectively: once, few, many, or a class where the clone is expanded.

-	-	TRBV5-1	TRBJ2-1	TGCGCCAGCAGCTCCAACTCCTACAATGAGCAGTTCTTC	CASSSNSYNEQFF
-	-	TRBV4-2	TRBJ2-3	TGTGCCAGCAGCCAATCAGCCCCCCCCGGGACAGATACGCAGTATTTT	CASSQSAPPGTDTQYF
-	-	TRBV27	TRBJ1-5	TGTGCCAGCAGTTTATCGGGGGACAGCAATCAGCCCCAGCATTTT	CASSLSGDSNQPQHF
-	-	TRBV10-1	TRBJ2-4	TGCGCCAGCAGTGCCCGGGGGCGGGGTAAAAACATTCAGTACTTC	CASSARGRGKNIQYF
-	TRBD2	TRBV5-6	TRBJ2-3	TGTGCCTGCAGCTATTTACGGGGGGTCCTAAGTGTTACAGATACGCAGTATTTT	CACSYLRGVLSVTDTQYF
-	TRBD1	TRBV18	TRBJ1-1	TGTGCCAGCTCACCTCAGGGGGGGGTCACTGAAGCTTTCTTT	CASSPQGGVTEAFF
-	-	TRBV10-3	TRBJ1-2	TGTGCCATCAGCGGGGACGGTCCCTATGGCTACACCTTC	CAISGDGPYGYTF
-	-	TRBV19	TRBJ2-1	TGTGCCAGTAGTATGACGCTGAGGGAGCAGTTCTTC	CASSMTLREQFF
-	TRBD1	TRBV5-1	TRBJ1-3	TGCGCCAGCAGCTCCGGACAGGGTATATCCTCTGGAAACACCATATATTTT	CASSSGQGISSGNTIYF
-	-	TRBV18	TRBJ2-5	TGTGCCAGCTCGGCGGCGGGGGAGACCCAGTACTTC	CASSAAGETQYF
-	-	TRBV6-5	TRBJ2-5	TGTGCCAGCAGTGGCTCGGGAGAGACCCAGTACTTC	CASSGSGETQYF
once	-	TRBV5-1	TRBJ2-5	TGCGCCAGCAGCCCGACAGGTGGAGGAGAGACCCAGTACTTC	CASSPTGGGETQYF
-	-	TRBV4-2	TRBJ1-6	TGTGCCAGCAGCCACACCGGGACCTCCCTAGGGAATTCACCCCTCCACTTT	CASSHTGTSLGNSPLHF
-	-	TRBV2	TRBJ1-3	TGTGCCAGCAGTTACAGTGCCATGATCTCTGGAAACACCATATATTTT	CASSYSAMISGNTIYF
-	-	TRBV9	TRBJ1-5	TGTGCCAGCAGCGCCGGGGGGTACAATCAGCCCCAGCATTTT	CASSAGGYNQPQHF
-	TRBD2	TRBV11-3	TRBJ2-7	TGTGCCAGCAGCATACGATTAGCGGGGGTCGAAATGAAGCAGTACTTC	CASSIRLAGVEMKQYF
-	-	TRBV7-9	TRBJ2-7	TGTGCCAGCAGCCGCTCGAGTGACAGCTCCTACGAGCAGTACTTC	CASSRSSDSSYEQYF
-	-	TRBV28	TRBJ2-5	TGTGCCAGCAGTTTACTCCTGGCCCCTAATCCTGGGCAAGAGACCCAGTACTTC	CASSLLLAPNPGQETQYF
-	-	TRBV7-2	TRBJ2-5	TGTGCCAGCAGCTTGGGGGACCACCAAGAGACCCAGTACTTC	CASSLGDHQETQYF
once	-	TRBV16	TRBJ1-2	TGTGCCAGCAGCCAATCGATCGAATATGGCTACACCTTC	CASSQSIEYGYTF
-	-	TRBV14	TRBJ1-6	TGTGCCAGCAGCCAAGATCCGGCAGCGTATAATTCACCCCTCCACTTT	CASSQDPAAYNSPLHF